The 28 T cell receptor beta chains below were found in one sample sequenced in a study of T-cell reconstitution after alpha-beta-depleted transplantation in children. During its preparation, the TCRbeta library received unique molecular identifiers. MiXCR was run by TCRdb on the PCR reads, yielding one entry per CDR3 protein. The data contain more than 300,000 distinct CDR3 sequences, roughly 15% of them singletons. The input for sequencing was PBMCs, mostly from graft donor cells, taken 360 days after TCRalphabeta/CD19-depleted stem cell transplant. These receptors all come from a male patient between 2 and 10 years old who had a stem cell transplant for acute lymphoblastic leukemia, so the T cells may come from the graft donor.

The genes are TRBV11-2 and TRBJ2-3; possibly TRBD1 for D (6 bases). The CDR3 is 12 amino acids. Germline V gene sequence: CDR1 SGHAT, CDR2 FQNNGV. The ends were cut back, 6 bases at V and 7 bases at J, with 11 bases in the middle. The CDR3 region is CASSQQGNTQYF. DNA for the CDR3: TGTGCCAGCAGTCAACAGGGAAATACGCAGTATTTT. The whole variable domain, remainder taken from reference TRBV11-2 and TRBJ2-3, is EAGVAQSPRYKIIEKRQSVAFWCNPISGHATLYWYQQILGQGPKLLIQFQNNGVVDDSQLPKDRFSAERLKGVDSTLKIQPAKLEDSAVYLCASSQQGNTQYFGPGTRLTVL.

This clonotype has a handful of counts. This sequence joins TRBV6-5 and TRBJ2-1; TRBD1 matches 8 bases. CDR1 MNHEY and CDR2 SVGAGI come from the germline V gene. V was pared by 4 bases and J by 3 bases, with 5 bases of the junction left unmatched. There are 15 residues in the CDR3. The CDR3 DNA reads as TGTGCCAGCAGTTTCTCGGGACAGGACTACAATGAGCAGTTCTTC. It encodes CASSFSGQDYNEQFF.

The chain joins TRBV9 to TRBJ2-1; D not certain. Germline V CDR1 and CDR2: SGDLS, YYNGEE. The length of the CDR3 is 14 residues. Trimming removed 4 bases from V and 8 bases from J, with 16 bases in between. The CDR3 DNA reads as TGTGCCAGCAGCCAAAGGGTGGGAAAGGATGAGCAGTTCTTC. This gives the protein CASSQRVGKDEQFF. The full variable domain, its missing parts supplied by reference TRBV9 and TRBJ2-1, is DSGVTQTPKHLITATGQRVTLRCSPRSGDLSVYWYQQSLDQGLQFLIQYYNGEERAKGNILERFSAQQFPDLHSELNLSSLELGDSALYFCASSQRVGKDEQFFGPGTRLTVL.

This sequence joins TRBV10-2 and TRBJ2-7, with no clear D. CDR1 and CDR2 from the germline V gene are WSHSY and SAAADI. The CDR3 is 15 residues long. Deletions cut 5 bases from V and 6 bases from J, with 20 bases between. CDR3 sequence (DNA): TGCGCCAGCAGTCCCCGACTCTCACCTGTGAGCGAGCAGTACTTC. Residues: CASSPRLSPVSEQYF.

The chain recombines TRBV5-5 with TRBJ1-1, with 9 bases that match TRBD1. The germline V gene encodes CDR1 SGHKS and CDR2 YYEKEE (reference sequence). Trimming took 2 bases from V and 2 from J; bases not matched to a gene: 7. This CDR3 has 16 amino acids. For the CDR3, the DNA is TGTGCCAGCAGCTTTCCCCGGGGACAGGGTAACACTGAAGCTTTCTTT. Residues: CASSFPRGQGNTEAFF.

The chain has TRBV6-5 and TRBJ2-1, with 8 nucleotides matching TRBD2. Germline lookup yields CDR1 MNHEY and CDR2 SVGAGI. J gave up 2 bases and V 6 bases, and 6 bases lay outside the gene matches. The CDR3 length is 15 residues. CDR3 loop: CASRTRREAYNEQFF. CDR3 nucleotide sequence: TGTGCCAGCAGAACGCGGCGGGAGGCCTACAATGAGCAGTTCTTC.

This clonotype occurred many times. This chain links TRBV20-1 with TRBJ2-3, with TRBD2 matching over 12 bases. Trimming at V came to 4 bases and at J to 0 bases, leaving 8 bases not matched to a gene. The CDR3 extends over 17 amino acids. The germline gives CDR1 DFQATT, CDR2 SNEGSKA (reference sequence). Here the CDR3 reads CSAITGTSGFSTDTQYF. CDR3 sequence (DNA): TGCAGTGCTATTACCGGGACTAGCGGGTTTAGCACAGATACGCAGTATTTT.

J is TRBJ1-1 and V is TRBV12-5; D gene unclear. The CDR3 is 17 residues long. CDR1 and CDR2 (germline): LGHNT, FRNRAP. V dropped 4 bases and J dropped 0 bases, with 18 bases sitting between them. The CDR3 spells CASGSARISALNTEAFF. The DNA for the CDR3 is TGTGCTAGTGGTTCCGCTCGGATCAGTGCTCTGAACACTGAAGCTTTCTTT.

This clonotype has a handful of counts. The rearrangement joins TRBV20-1 to TRBJ2-1; D could derive from TRBD1 or TRBD2 (5 bases each). This CDR3 has 15 residues. V lost 3 bases and J lost 0, with 12 bases in between. Per the germline V gene, CDR1 is DFQATT and CDR2 is SNEGSKA (reference sequence). The CDR3 is CSARAGTISYNEQFF. In DNA form, the CDR3 reads TGCAGTGCTAGGGCCGGGACGATCTCCTACAATGAGCAGTTCTTC.

This clonotype occurred a few times. The chain employs TRBV6-2 or TRBV6-3 and TRBJ1-1, with D unresolved. The CDR3 length is 16 residues. V was pared by 8 bases and J by 4 bases, with 23 bases between. CDR1 and CDR2 (germline): MNHEY, SVGEGT. The CDR3 nucleotides read TGTGCCAGCCTGGCGTTGGCCGGACGAACTCGCACTGAAGCTTTCTTT. This encodes CASLALAGRTRTEAFF.

This clonotype has more than one count but fewer than ten. The CDR3 coding sequence is TGCAGCGCGGACAGGAGCACAGATACGCAGTATTTT. Amino acid sequence: CSADRSTDTQYF. J is TRBJ2-3 and V is TRBV29-1; 7 positions match TRBD1. Germline CDR1 SQVTM, CDR2 ANQGSEA. The CDR3 contains 12 residues. Germline trimming cut 7 bases from V and 0 bases from J; bases unmatched to any gene: 1.

This clonotype turned up a few times. The J gene is TRBJ2-5, the V gene TRBV13; possibly TRBD2 for D (5 bases). Germline lookup yields CDR1 PRHDT and CDR2 FYEKMQ (reference sequence). Between the trimmed V and J ends, which lost 9 bases and 2 bases, there was a span of 16 bases. There are 14 residues in the CDR3. CDR3 amino acids: CASTTREPQETQYF. The CDR3 DNA reads as TGTGCCAGTACTACCCGGGAACCGCAAGAGACCCAGTACTTC.

This clonotype was seen repeatedly, ten times or more. The gene calls are TRBV12-3 or TRBV12-4 and TRBJ2-7, with 11 positions matching TRBD2. CDR3 size: 14 residues. The ends lost 6 bases at V and 2 bases at J; junction bases unmatched: 3. The CDR3 region is CASSPSGRTYEQYF. For the CDR3, the DNA is TGTGCCAGCAGCCCTAGCGGGAGGACCTACGAGCAGTACTTC.

This clonotype was observed many times. The CDR3 sequence: CASREAGSSYNEQFF. CDR3 coding DNA: TGTGCCAGCAGAGAGGCAGGGAGCTCCTACAATGAGCAGTTCTTC. The chain employs TRBV6-1 and TRBJ2-1, with D perhaps TRBD1 or TRBD2 (5 bases each). CDR1 is MNHNS, CDR2 SASEGT, per germline. This CDR3 has 15 residues. V shed 6 bases and J shed 0 bases, with 12 bases lying between them.

In its sample, this clonotype was seen a few times. The chain is built from TRBV9 and TRBJ2-4; TRBD1 aligns across 10 bases. The germline CDR1 and CDR2 sequences are SGDLS and YYNGEE. Germline trimming cut 0 bases from V and 6 bases from J; bases unmatched to any gene: 0. This CDR3 has 14 residues. This chain's CDR3 is CASSVGTGGNIQYF. The CDR3 DNA is TGTGCCAGCAGCGTAGGGACAGGGGGAAACATTCAGTACTTC.

This clonotype was seen a handful of times. The chain combines TRBV4-3 with TRBJ2-7, with TRBD2 identical over 7 bases. Germline V gene sequence: CDR1 LGHNA, CDR2 YSLEER. The CDR3 extends over 13 amino acids. V was clipped by 1 base and J by 6 bases; unmatched bases: 3. The CDR3 sequence is CASSQGEGSEQYF. The CDR3 DNA sequence: TGCGCCAGCAGCCAAGGGGAGGGTTCCGAGCAGTACTTC.

The table lists this clonotype with a few counts. The chain uses TRBV6-1 and TRBJ1-4; 8 nucleotides match TRBD1. The CDR3 consists of 15 residues. Germline CDR1 MNHNS, CDR2 SASEGT. V lost 4 bases, J lost 6 bases, and 7 bases stayed unmatched. The CDR3 nucleotides are TGTGCCAGCAGTGCCAGGGGGCAAGGGGATGAAAAACTGTTTTTT. Amino acid sequence: CASSARGQGDEKLFF.

This chain joins TRBV15 and TRBJ2-3, with 13 bases that match TRBD2. V was clipped by 1 base and J by 6 bases; unmatched bases: 4. The CDR3 length is 16 residues. Germline V gene lookup returns CDR1 LNHNV and CDR2 YYDKDF (reference sequence). In DNA form, the CDR3 reads TGTGCCACCAGCAGAGGACTAGCGGGAGGATCGGATACGCAGTATTTT. Translation gives CATSRGLAGGSDTQYF.

This clonotype was detected many times. The chain employs TRBV4-1 and TRBJ2-3; TRBD2 matches at 16 bases. V shed 3 bases and J 1 base; nucleotides not matched to a gene: 7. The CDR3 contains 19 residues. Per the germline V gene, CDR1 is MGHRA and CDR2 is YSYEKL. The chain's CDR3 is CASSQGTSGRAEGTDTQYF. The CDR3 DNA is TGCGCCAGCAGCCAGGGGACTAGCGGGAGGGCCGAAGGCACAGATACGCAGTATTTT.

The chain couples TRBV9 to TRBJ2-3, with 8 nucleotides matching TRBD2. J was trimmed by 2 bases and V by 0 bases; bases with no gene match: 2. The CDR3 covers 15 residues. The germline gives CDR1 SGDLS, CDR2 YYNGEE. The CDR3 loop is CASSVERGYTDTQYF. CDR3 DNA: TGTGCCAGCAGCGTAGAGCGGGGGTACACAGATACGCAGTATTTT.

CDR3 loop: CASSFGSLNTEAFF. In DNA, the CDR3 is TGTGCCAGCAGTTTTGGCAGCCTGAACACTGAAGCTTTCTTT. The chain joins TRBV12-3 or TRBV12-4 to TRBJ1-1; unclear D gene. The CDR3 covers 14 residues. The ends were cut back, 3 bases at V and 0 bases at J, with 8 bases in the middle.

This clonotype came up a few times. This chain connects TRBV15 to TRBJ2-5; TRBD2 agrees at 10 bases. Germline assignment: CDR1 LNHNV and CDR2 YYDKDF (reference sequence). V lost 5 bases and J lost 5; bases outside the gene matches: 11. The CDR3 sequence is 16 residues long. CDR3 in amino acids: CATSDPPSGSSETQYF. As DNA, the CDR3 is TGTGCCACCAGCGATCCTCCTAGCGGGAGCAGCGAGACCCAGTACTTC.

This clonotype came up many times. The genes are TRBV29-1 and TRBJ2-1; D may correspond to TRBD1 or TRBD2 (5 bases each). The V end was cut by 0 bases, the J end by 0 bases, with 12 bases between. The CDR3 totals 16 residues. Germline CDR1 and CDR2: SQVTM and ANQGSEA. DNA for the CDR3: TGCAGCGTTGAAGATAGGGACCCCAGCTCCTACAATGAGCAGTTCTTC. This sequence encodes CSVEDRDPSSYNEQFF.

The chain is built from TRBV29-1 and TRBJ2-5, with D tentatively TRBD2 (5 bases). The CDR3 consists of 13 residues. CDR1 and CDR2 (germline): SQVTM, ANQGSEA. V lost 2 bases to trimming and J lost 2 bases, with 9 bases between them. The CDR3 protein is CSVEQRQQETQYF. CDR3 nucleotide sequence: TGCAGCGTTGAACAGCGGCAACAAGAGACCCAGTACTTC.

The chain couples TRBV7-9 to TRBJ2-3; 7 bases are shared with TRBD2. CDR3 size: 16 residues. V shed 2 bases and J 3 bases; nucleotides not matched to a gene: 8. Per germline, CDR1 SEHNR and CDR2 FQNEAQ (reference sequence). The CDR3 loop reads CASSLRLRGGTDTQYF. The DNA for the CDR3 is TGTGCCAGCAGCTTACGTTTAAGGGGAGGGACAGATACGCAGTATTTT.

This rearrangement joins TRBV20-1 to TRBJ1-1; 7 nucleotides match TRBD1. With V trimmed by 2 bases and J by 3 bases, 6 bases remained unmatched. This CDR3 contains 14 residues. Looked up from germline, CDR1 is DFQATT and CDR2 is SNEGSKA (reference sequence). CDR3 sequence reads: CSARFPGQYTEAFF. The CDR3 coding sequence is TGCAGTGCTAGATTCCCGGGACAGTACACTGAAGCTTTCTTT.

This clonotype was counted at least ten times. The chain uses TRBV12-3 or TRBV12-4 and TRBJ1-5; tentative D call: TRBD1 (6 bases). There are 16 residues in the CDR3. V was cut by 1 base and J by 2 bases, with 12 bases left in between. CDR3 amino acids: CASSLGGGWGNQPQHF. CDR3 sequence (DNA): TGTGCCAGCAGTTTAGGAGGGGGATGGGGCAATCAGCCCCAGCATTTT.

This clonotype was picked up a small number of times. The rearrangement joins TRBV9 to TRBJ1-5, with 9 bases lining up with TRBD1. The CDR3 consists of 18 residues. After removal of 0 bases from V and 5 bases from J, the junction contained 12 bases not matched to a gene. Germline lookup yields CDR1 SGDLS and CDR2 YYNGEE. Here the CDR3 reads CASSVDGTGKVGDQPQHF. The DNA of the CDR3 is TGTGCCAGCAGCGTAGATGGGACAGGGAAGGTCGGCGATCAGCCCCAGCATTTT.